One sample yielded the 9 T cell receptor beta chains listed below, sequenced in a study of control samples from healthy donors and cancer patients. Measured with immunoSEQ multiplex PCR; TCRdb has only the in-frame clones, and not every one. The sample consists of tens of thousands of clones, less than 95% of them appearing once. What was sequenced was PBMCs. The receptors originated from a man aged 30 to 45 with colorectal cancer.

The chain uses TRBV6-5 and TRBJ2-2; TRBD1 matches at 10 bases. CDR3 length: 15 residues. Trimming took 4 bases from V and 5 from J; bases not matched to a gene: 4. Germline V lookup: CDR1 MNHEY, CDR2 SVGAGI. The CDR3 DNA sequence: TGTGCCAGCAGTTTATGGACAGGGGGAACCGGGGAGCTGTTTTTT. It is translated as CASSLWTGGTGELFF.

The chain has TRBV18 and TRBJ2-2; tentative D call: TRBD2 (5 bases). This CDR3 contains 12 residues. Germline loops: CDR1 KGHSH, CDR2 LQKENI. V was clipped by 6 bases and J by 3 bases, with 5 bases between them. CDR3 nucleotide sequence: TGTGCCAGCTCCGGGGACACCGGGGAGCTGTTTTTT. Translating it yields CASSGDTGELFF. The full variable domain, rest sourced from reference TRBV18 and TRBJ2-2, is NAGVMQNPRHLVRRRGQEARLRCSPMKGHSHVYWYRQLPEEGLKFMVYLQKENIIDESGMPKERFSAEFPKEGPSILRIQQVVRGDSAAYFCASSGDTGELFFGEGSRLTVL.

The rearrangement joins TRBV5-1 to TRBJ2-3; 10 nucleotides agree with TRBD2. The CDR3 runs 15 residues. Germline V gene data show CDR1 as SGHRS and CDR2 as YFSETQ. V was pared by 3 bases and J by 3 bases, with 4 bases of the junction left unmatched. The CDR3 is CASSSQTSGTDTQYF. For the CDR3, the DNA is TGCGCCAGCAGCTCGCAGACTAGCGGGACAGATACGCAGTATTTT. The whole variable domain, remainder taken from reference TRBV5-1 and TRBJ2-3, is KAGVTQTPRYLIKTRGQQVTLSCSPISGHRSVSWYQQTPGQGLQFLFEYFSETQRNKGNFPGRFSGRQFSNSRSEMNVSTLELGDSALYLCASSSQTSGTDTQYFGPGTRLTVL.

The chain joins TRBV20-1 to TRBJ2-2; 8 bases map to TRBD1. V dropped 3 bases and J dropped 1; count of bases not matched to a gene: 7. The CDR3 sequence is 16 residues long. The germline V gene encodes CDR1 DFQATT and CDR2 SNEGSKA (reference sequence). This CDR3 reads CSASKPGQENTGELFF. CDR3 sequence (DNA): TGCAGTGCTAGTAAACCGGGACAGGAGAACACCGGGGAGCTGTTTTTT.

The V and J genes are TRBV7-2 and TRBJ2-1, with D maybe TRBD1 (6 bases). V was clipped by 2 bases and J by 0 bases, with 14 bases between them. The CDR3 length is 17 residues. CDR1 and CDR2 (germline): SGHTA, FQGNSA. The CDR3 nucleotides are TGTGCCAGCAGCTTATACGGGCAGGGACACTCCTACAATGAGCAGTTCTTC. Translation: CASSLYGQGHSYNEQFF.

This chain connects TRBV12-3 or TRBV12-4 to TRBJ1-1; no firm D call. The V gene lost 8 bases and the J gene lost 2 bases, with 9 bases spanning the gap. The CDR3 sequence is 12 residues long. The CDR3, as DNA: TGTGCCAGCCAGGTGCACAACACTGAAGCTTTCTTT. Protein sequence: CASQVHNTEAFF.

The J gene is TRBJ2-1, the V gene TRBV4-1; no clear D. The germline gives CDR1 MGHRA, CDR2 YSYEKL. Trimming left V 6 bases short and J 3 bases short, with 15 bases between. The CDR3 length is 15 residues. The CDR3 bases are TGCGCCAGCAGGGACCCACGGCTGAACTACAATGAGCAGTTCTTC. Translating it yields CASRDPRLNYNEQFF.

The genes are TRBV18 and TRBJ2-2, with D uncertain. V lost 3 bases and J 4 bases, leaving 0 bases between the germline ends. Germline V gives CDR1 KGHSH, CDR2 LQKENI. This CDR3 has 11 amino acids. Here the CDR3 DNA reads TGTGCCAGCTCACCCACCGGGGAGCTGTTTTTT. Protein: CASSPTGELFF.

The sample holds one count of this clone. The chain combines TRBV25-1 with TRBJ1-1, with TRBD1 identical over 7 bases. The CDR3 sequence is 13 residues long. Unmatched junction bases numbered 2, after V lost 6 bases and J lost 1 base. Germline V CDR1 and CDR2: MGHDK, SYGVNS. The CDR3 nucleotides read TGTGCCAGCAGCACAGGGGCGAACACTGAAGCTTTCTTT. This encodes CASSTGANTEAFF.